Below, 6 T cell receptor beta chains from the same sample are listed, as sequenced in a study of human thymus T cells (dated by TCRdb to the early 2020s). Thymus tissue was obtained as surgical resects removed during corrective cardiac surgery. Library prep was done by the immunoSEQ multiplex PCR assay. The table was pulled from immuneACCESS by TCRdb, which kept in-frame rearrangements only. Such tables lose some clones; where checked, under half of the loss comes from unresolved V genes, and the rest has no known cause. This sample gives roughly 130,000 clones in total; more than 90% of them show up just once. Clones ranked in the top ten supply 0.02% to 0.03% of the sample. Source material: thymus tissue. These receptors came from a boy under two years old with a congenital heart defect but otherwise immunologically healthy.

The chain combines TRBV28 with TRBJ1-1; D not resolved. The ends were cut back, 3 bases at V and 1 base at J, with 18 bases in the middle. Germline values: CDR1 MDHEN, CDR2 SYDVKM. This CDR3 is built from 17 residues. The CDR3 region is CASSFKQRVWGNTEAFF. DNA of the CDR3: TGTGCCAGCAGTTTCAAACAGCGGGTCTGGGGGAACACTGAAGCTTTCTTT.

The chain combines TRBV10-3 with TRBJ1-5, with TRBD1 as a possible D gene (5 bases). In germline, CDR1 is ENHRY, CDR2 SYGVKD. CDR3 length: 17 amino acids. Deletions cut 3 bases from V and 0 bases from J, with 15 bases between. The CDR3 coding sequence is TGTGCCATCAGTGATGGTGCAGGGTGGGCTAGCAATCAGCCCCAGCATTTT. It is translated as CAISDGAGWASNQPQHF.

This CDR3 is CASAVSYNSPLHF. Here the CDR3 DNA reads TGCGCCAGCGCGGTGAGTTATAATTCACCCCTCCACTTT. The J gene is TRBJ1-6, the V gene TRBV4-3; D unclear. Germline V gene lookup returns CDR1 LGHNA and CDR2 YSLEER. The CDR3 extends over 13 amino acids. Trimming took off 8 bases at V and 4 bases at J, with 9 bases between the two ends.

The rearrangement links TRBV2 to TRBJ1-2; 10 nucleotides agree with TRBD1. V shed 6 bases and J 8 bases; nucleotides not matched to a gene: 9. This CDR3 has 14 amino acids. Germline CDR1 and CDR2: SNHLY and FYNNEI. The CDR3 DNA is TGTGCCAGCAGCTTTTTCGGGACAGGGGACGGCTACACCTTC. Its protein is CASSFFGTGDGYTF.

The J gene is TRBJ2-7, the V gene TRBV7-2; tentatively, D is TRBD2 (6 bases). The V and J ends lost 1 base and 7 bases respectively, with 8 bases between them. This CDR3 has 12 amino acids. CDR1 SGHTA and CDR2 FQGNSA come from the germline V gene. This chain's CDR3 is CASSLVREEQYF. The CDR3 DNA reads TGTGCCAGCAGCTTAGTGCGGGAAGAGCAGTACTTC. Looking up the rest from reference TRBV7-2 and TRBJ2-7 gives the full variable domain: GAGVSQSPSNKVTEKGKDVELRCDPISGHTALYWYRQSLGQGLEFLIYFQGNSAPDKSGLPSDRFSAERTGGSVSTLTIQRTQQEDSAVYLCASSLVREEQYFGPGTRLTVT.

The chain employs TRBV12-5 and TRBJ1-1; TRBD1 is a possible D gene (6 bases). Germline loops: CDR1 LGHNT, CDR2 FRNRAP. V lost 5 bases and J lost 5, with 15 bases in between. The length of the CDR3 is 14 residues. In DNA form, the CDR3 reads TGTGCTAGTGGTCCCGGCAGGGGTGGGACTGAAGCTTTCTTT. This gives the protein CASGPGRGGTEAFF.